This T cell receptor (beta chain) was sequenced in a study of vaccination and CD4 T cells after COVID-19. Germline V gene data show CDR1 as LNHDA and CDR2 as SQIVND (reference sequence). J was trimmed by 4 bases and V by 6 bases; bases with no gene match: 14. The CDR3 totals 16 residues. Details on this clonotype: Its antigen is unknown.

The treatment was: roughly 10-day PBMC culture with coronavirus spike peptide pools or control peptides (ViraFEST assay). Once obtained from cultured CD4+ T cells, the DNA was sequenced using the Oncomine TCR Beta short-read assay. TCRdb re-called the PCR reads with MiXCR, one entry per CDR3 protein. The repertoire consists of about 13,000 distinct CDR3 sequences, with roughly 52% occurring once and the leading ten covering 16%. The sample taken for sequencing was CD4+ T cells from blood, cultured in vitro. The clonotype comes from a human donor who had recovered from COVID-19. This rearrangement joins TRBV19 to TRBJ1-1; 7 nucleotides agree with TRBD1. The CDR3 DNA sequence: TGTGCCAGTAGAAGGCTACAGGGGATGGGGAGCACTGAAGCTTTCTTT. Its protein is CASRRLQGMGSTEAFF.